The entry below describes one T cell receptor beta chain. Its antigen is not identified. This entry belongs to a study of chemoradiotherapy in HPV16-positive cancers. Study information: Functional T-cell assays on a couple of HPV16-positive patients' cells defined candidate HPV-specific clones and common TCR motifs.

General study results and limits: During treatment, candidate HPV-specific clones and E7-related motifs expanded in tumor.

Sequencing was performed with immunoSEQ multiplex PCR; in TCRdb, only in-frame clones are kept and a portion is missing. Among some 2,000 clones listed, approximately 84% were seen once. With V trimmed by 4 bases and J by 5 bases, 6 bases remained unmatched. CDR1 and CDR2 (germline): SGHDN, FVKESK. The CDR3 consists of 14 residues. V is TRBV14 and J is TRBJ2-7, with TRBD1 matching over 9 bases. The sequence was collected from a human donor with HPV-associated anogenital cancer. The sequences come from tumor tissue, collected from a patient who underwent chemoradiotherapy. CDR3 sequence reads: CASSRGQGINEQYF. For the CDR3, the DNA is TGTGCCAGCAGCCGTGGACAGGGGATCAACGAGCAGTACTTC.